The entry below gives a single T cell receptor (beta chain) sequence along with its context. Its target is unknown. A process of 5'RACE template switching, which added a universal primer site and UMIs, was used to make TCR cDNA. MiXCR, run by TCRdb on the 5' RACE reads, gives a single entry per CDR3 protein. The sample yields roughly 340,000 distinct CDR3 sequences, 8.7% seen once. These data belong to a study of T cells after yellow fever vaccination. The CDR3 covers 14 residues. V was pared by 3 bases and J by 7 bases, with 12 bases between. The germline V gene has CDR1 WSHSY and CDR2 SAAADI. Overall study results and limits: A faster peak, day 5 versus 15, was reached by the weaker secondary response. Re-detected after boosting: most primary clones, 96% of CD4 and 88% of CD8. Overlap between CD4 and CD8 compartments was detected for a small share of clonotypes.

This TCR was recovered from a man aged 18 to 29 who received the YFV17D yellow fever vaccine. The J gene is TRBJ1-4, the V gene TRBV10-2; D might be TRBD1 (6 bases). Sequenced here: PBMCs, sampled on the day of the first yellow fever vaccination. CDR3 residues: CASSDSGGGEKLFF. The CDR3 nucleotides read TGCGCCAGCAGTGATTCTGGGGGCGGTGAAAAACTGTTTTTT.